Listed below are T cell receptor beta chains from one sample, sequenced in a study of T cell clones after liver transplantation. The table came from immunoSEQ multiplex PCR; TCRdb's copy has only in-frame clones and leaves some out. The sample holds about 33,000 clones, about 94% seen once. The sequenced sample was CD8+ T cells from blood, obtained 12 months after liver transplant. The receptors stem from a human patient who received a liver transplant. Part of the T cell pool may stem from the graft donor. CDR3s include the opening cysteine and the closing phenylalanine or tryptophan. The order of the fields is CDR3 DNA, CDR3 protein, CDR3 length, clone size, D gene, V gene, J gene. D genes are given only for firm matches. Size values are once, few and many counts, or a class for expanded clones, and some rows have none.

CDR3nt: TGTGCCAGCAGTTCAGGGACAGGGGTTGACGAGCAGTACTTC; CDR3aa: CASSSGTGVDEQYF; len: 14; abundance: NA; d_gene: TRBD1; v_gene: TRBV28; j_gene: TRBJ2-7
CDR3nt: TGTGCCAGCAGTGAAGGGGGCTCGTACGAGCAGTACTTC; CDR3aa: CASSEGGSYEQYF; len: 13; abundance: NA; d_gene: NA; v_gene: TRBV2; j_gene: TRBJ2-7
CDR3nt: TGCGCCAGCAGTTGGGACAGTTCGCTAAATGAGCAGTTCTTC; CDR3aa: CASSWDSSLNEQFF; len: 14; abundance: NA; d_gene: TRBD1; v_gene: TRBV10-1; j_gene: TRBJ2-1
CDR3nt: TGCGCCAGCAGCGACAACTATGGCTACACCTTC; CDR3aa: CASSDNYGYTF; len: 11; abundance: NA; d_gene: NA; v_gene: TRBV5-1; j_gene: TRBJ1-2
CDR3nt: TGTGCCATCAGAAGGGGGACAGAGAACACCGGGGAGCTGTTTTTT; CDR3aa: CAIRRGTENTGELFF; len: 15; abundance: NA; d_gene: TRBD1; v_gene: TRBV10-3; j_gene: TRBJ2-2
CDR3nt: TGCAGCGTGGGGTCTTACAATGAGCAGTTCTTC; CDR3aa: CSVGSYNEQFF; len: 11; abundance: medium-sized; d_gene: NA; v_gene: TRBV29-1; j_gene: TRBJ2-1
CDR3nt: TGTGCCCTACGGGGGGGCCAACCCACCGGGGAGCTGTTTTTT; CDR3aa: CALRGGQPTGELFF; len: 14; abundance: once; d_gene: TRBD2; v_gene: TRBV2; j_gene: TRBJ2-2
CDR3nt: TGTGCCAGCTCCGGAGCACCGGGGACCCAGTACTTC; CDR3aa: CASSGAPGTQYF; len: 12; abundance: NA; d_gene: NA; v_gene: TRBV2; j_gene: TRBJ2-5
CDR3nt: TGTGCCAGCAGCTTAAAGGGGACAGGGGTTGGCTACACCTTC; CDR3aa: CASSLKGTGVGYTF; len: 14; abundance: NA; d_gene: TRBD1; v_gene: TRBV13; j_gene: TRBJ1-2
CDR3nt: TGTGCCAGCAGCCAAGGGACTTTGAGCTTCACAGATACGCAGTATTTT; CDR3aa: CASSQGTLSFTDTQYF; len: 16; abundance: NA; d_gene: NA; v_gene: TRBV5-5; j_gene: TRBJ2-3
CDR3nt: TGTGCCAGCAGCCTGAATGGCTACACCTTC; CDR3aa: CASSLNGYTF; len: 10; abundance: few; d_gene: NA; v_gene: TRBV25-1; j_gene: TRBJ1-2
CDR3nt: TGTGCCAGCAGCTCGGGTCACTCTGGAAACACCATATATTTT; CDR3aa: CASSSGHSGNTIYF; len: 14; abundance: medium-sized; d_gene: NA; v_gene: TRBV5-6; j_gene: TRBJ1-3
CDR3nt: TGTGCCACCAGTGGTCCGGAACAAGAAAGCAATCAGCCCCAGCATTTT; CDR3aa: CATSGPEQESNQPQHF; len: 16; abundance: NA; d_gene: NA; v_gene: TRBV15; j_gene: TRBJ1-5
CDR3nt: TGTGCCAGCAGCTTAACGGGGGGCCCCACTGAGCAGTTCTTC; CDR3aa: CASSLTGGPTEQFF; len: 14; abundance: NA; d_gene: NA; v_gene: TRBV7-3; j_gene: TRBJ2-1
CDR3nt: TGTGCCAGCAGCACAGCGGGTGATACCTACAATGAGCAGTTCTTC; CDR3aa: CASSTAGDTYNEQFF; len: 15; abundance: NA; d_gene: NA; v_gene: TRBV9; j_gene: TRBJ2-1
CDR3nt: TGTGCCAGCAGTTTTCGGCTTAAGAACACTGAAGCTTTCTTT; CDR3aa: CASSFRLKNTEAFF; len: 14; abundance: NA; d_gene: NA; v_gene: TRBV28; j_gene: TRBJ1-1
CDR3nt: TGTGCCAGCAGCGTCGGCCAGGGGATTGAAGCTTTCTTT; CDR3aa: CASSVGQGIEAFF; len: 13; abundance: NA; d_gene: NA; v_gene: TRBV9; j_gene: TRBJ1-1
CDR3nt: TGTGCCAGCAGACCCAGACTAGCGGGAGGCCCAGATACGCAGTATTTT; CDR3aa: CASRPRLAGGPDTQYF; len: 16; abundance: NA; d_gene: TRBD2; v_gene: TRBV2; j_gene: TRBJ2-3
CDR3nt: TGTGCCAGCAGCTCCGACGCGCAGCCCCAGCATTTT; CDR3aa: CASSSDAQPQHF; len: 12; abundance: NA; d_gene: NA; v_gene: TRBV5-8; j_gene: TRBJ1-5
CDR3nt: TGTGCCAGCAGTTCGAGACAGTTAGCCAAAAACATTCAGTACTTC; CDR3aa: CASSSRQLAKNIQYF; len: 15; abundance: NA; d_gene: NA; v_gene: TRBV28; j_gene: TRBJ2-4
CDR3nt: TGTGCCAGCAGCTTAGCGTCTAGCGGGAGTTCGTACGAGCAGTACTTC; CDR3aa: CASSLASSGSSYEQYF; len: 16; abundance: few; d_gene: TRBD2; v_gene: TRBV7-6; j_gene: TRBJ2-7
CDR3nt: TGTGCCAGCAGCTTAGAGACAGCTAGTACCCACGAGCAGTACTTC; CDR3aa: CASSLETASTHEQYF; len: 15; abundance: NA; d_gene: NA; v_gene: TRBV7-9; j_gene: TRBJ2-7
CDR3nt: TGTGCCAGCTCGCCAACTCATCGACAGGGATGGTGGCAACCCAGGTACGAGCAGTACTTC; CDR3aa: CASSPTHRQGWWQPRYEQYF; len: 20; abundance: NA; d_gene: TRBD1; v_gene: TRBV18; j_gene: TRBJ2-7
CDR3nt: TGTGCCAGCAGTGAAGCCATGATGGGCAATCAGCCCCAGCATTTT; CDR3aa: CASSEAMMGNQPQHF; len: 15; abundance: once; d_gene: NA; v_gene: TRBV27; j_gene: TRBJ1-5
CDR3nt: TGTGCCAGCAGTGAACCTAGCGGGAGGGCCAGGGCAGCCAAAAACATTCAGTACTTC; CDR3aa: CASSEPSGRARAAKNIQYF; len: 19; abundance: NA; d_gene: TRBD2; v_gene: TRBV2; j_gene: TRBJ2-4
CDR3nt: TGTGCCAGCAGCGTTCCAAGGGAAAACACCATATATTTT; CDR3aa: CASSVPRENTIYF; len: 13; abundance: NA; d_gene: NA; v_gene: TRBV9; j_gene: TRBJ1-3
CDR3nt: TGCAGCGTTGAGACCGTTGAGGCAGGGTCCTACGAGCAGTACTTC; CDR3aa: CSVETVEAGSYEQYF; len: 15; abundance: NA; d_gene: NA; v_gene: TRBV29-1; j_gene: TRBJ2-7
CDR3nt: TGTGCCAGCAGCTTGGGGTGGACTGAAGCTTTCTTT; CDR3aa: CASSLGWTEAFF; len: 12; abundance: NA; d_gene: NA; v_gene: TRBV5-4; j_gene: TRBJ1-1
CDR3nt: TGCGCCAGCAGTCAATGGGGGGGGAGTAGCTCCTACAATGAGCAGTTCTTC; CDR3aa: CASSQWGGSSSYNEQFF; len: 17; abundance: NA; d_gene: TRBD2; v_gene: TRBV23-1; j_gene: TRBJ2-1
CDR3nt: TGTGCCAGCACTTCCAAGGGCCAGGGCTACGAGCAGTACTTC; CDR3aa: CASTSKGQGYEQYF; len: 14; abundance: NA; d_gene: NA; v_gene: TRBV27; j_gene: TRBJ2-7
CDR3nt: TGTGCCAGCAGCTTAGGAGCGGGAGGTATACGCTCCTACGAGCAGTACTTC; CDR3aa: CASSLGAGGIRSYEQYF; len: 17; abundance: NA; d_gene: TRBD2; v_gene: TRBV13; j_gene: TRBJ2-7